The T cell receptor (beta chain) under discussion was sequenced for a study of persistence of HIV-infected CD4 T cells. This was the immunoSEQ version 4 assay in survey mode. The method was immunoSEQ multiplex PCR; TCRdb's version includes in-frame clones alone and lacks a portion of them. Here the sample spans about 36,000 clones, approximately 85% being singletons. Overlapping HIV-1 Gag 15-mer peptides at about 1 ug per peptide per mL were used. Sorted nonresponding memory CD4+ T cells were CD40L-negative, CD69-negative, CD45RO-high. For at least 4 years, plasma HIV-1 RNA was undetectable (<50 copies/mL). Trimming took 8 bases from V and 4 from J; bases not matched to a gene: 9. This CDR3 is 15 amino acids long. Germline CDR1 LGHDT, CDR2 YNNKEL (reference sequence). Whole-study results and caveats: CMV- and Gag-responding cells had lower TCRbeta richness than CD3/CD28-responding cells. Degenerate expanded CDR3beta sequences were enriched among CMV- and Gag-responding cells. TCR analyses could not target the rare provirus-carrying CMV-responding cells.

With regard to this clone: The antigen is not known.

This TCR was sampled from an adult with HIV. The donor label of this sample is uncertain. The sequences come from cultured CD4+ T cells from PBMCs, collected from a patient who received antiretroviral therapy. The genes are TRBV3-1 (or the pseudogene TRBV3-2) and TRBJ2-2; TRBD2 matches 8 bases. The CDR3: CASGPHGGATGELFF. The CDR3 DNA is TGTGCCAGCGGTCCACACGGGGGGGCCACCGGGGAGCTGTTTTTT.